These T cell receptor beta chains were read from a single sample in a study of beta chain features in type 1 diabetes. Data came from immunoSEQ multiplex PCR; TCRdb stores just in-frame clones and leaves some out. Of 250,000 to 300,000 clones in the sample, under 8.5% were seen once. Sample: central memory CD4+ T cells from blood. These receptors all come from a woman in her late teens or twenties in good health. CDR3s include the opening cysteine and the closing phenylalanine or tryptophan. The D gene is left open where the match is weak. Only part of the rows carry a size: once, few, many, or a class if the clone is expanded.

j_gene | len | v_gene | abundance | d_gene | CDR3nt | CDR3aa
TRBJ2-1 | 18 | TRBV7-2 | few | TRBD2 | TGTGCCAGCAGCTTATCGTTCGGCGGGAGGGCCTCATACAATGAGCAGTTCTTC | CASSLSFGGRASYNEQFF
TRBJ2-1 | 16 | TRBV5-1 | . | TRBD1 | TGCGCCAGCAGCTCGGGGGCAGGGACAGGCTACAATGAGCAGTTCTTC | CASSSGAGTGYNEQFF
TRBJ2-6 | 16 | TRBV7-2 | few | . | TGTGCCAGCAGCCCAGAGTCCGTTGCTGGGGCCAACGTCCTGACTTTC | CASSPESVAGANVLTF
TRBJ2-1 | 15 | TRBV6-6 | many | TRBD2 | TGTGCCAGCAGCCCCCAAAGCGGGAAGTACAATGAGCAGTTCTTC | CASSPQSGKYNEQFF
TRBJ2-5 | 13 | TRBV21-1 | . | . | TGTGCCAGTCCAGCGACAGCTCAAGAGACCCAGTACTTC | CASPATAQETQYF
TRBJ2-1 | 15 | TRBV11-3 | . | TRBD1 | TGTGCCAGCAGCCCAGGACAGGGTTCCTACAATGAGCAGTTCTTC | CASSPGQGSYNEQFF
TRBJ1-2 | 12 | TRBV7-8 | few | . | TGTGCCAGCAGCTTAGCGCGTGAGACCTACACCTTC | CASSLARETYTF
TRBJ1-1 | 16 | TRBV9 | . | . | TGTGCCAGCAGCGTAGAACCAGGCGATACGAACACTGAAGCTTTCTTT | CASSVEPGDTNTEAFF
TRBJ2-7 | 11 | TRBV20-1 | few | . | TGCAGTGCTGGAAAGGGCTACGAGCAGTACTTC | CSAGKGYEQYF
TRBJ2-2 | 14 | TRBV2 | few | . | TGTGCCAGCACGGTCTACGCGAACACCGGGGAGCTGTTTTTT | CASTVYANTGELFF
TRBJ2-2 | 13 | TRBV7-9 | . | . | TGTGCCAGCAGCTTAGAGGGGATCGGGGAGCTGTTTTTT | CASSLEGIGELFF
TRBJ1-6 | 14 | TRBV6-5 | . | . | TGTGCCACCGGAGGGAGGGGCGATAATTCACCCCTCCACTTT | CATGGRGDNSPLHF